This entry lists 32 T cell receptor beta chains sequenced from one sample in a study of T cell repertoires in cytomegalovirus infection. TCRdb re-called the reads with MiXCR, one entry per CDR3 protein. The sample has fewer than 350,000 distinct CDR3 sequences; 25% to 35% are singletons. Which antigens these TCRs recognize remains unknown. This specimen consisted of cultured PBMCs, obtained from culture after CMV antigen stimulation. The receptors come from a human donor in good health (CMV status not recorded). Some clones in this sample may be carry-over from other donors' samples.

This clonotype occurred many times. The V and J genes are TRBV12-3 or TRBV12-4 and TRBJ2-2; no firm D call. This CDR3 region has 13 residues. V was clipped by 5 bases and J by 3 bases, with 7 bases between them. CDR3 sequence (DNA): TGTGCCAGCAGTCTCCGGGACACCGGGGAGCTGTTTTTT. Amino acid sequence: CASSLRDTGELFF.

This clonotype was observed a few times. The rearrangement joins TRBV2 to TRBJ2-2; 7 bases line up with TRBD1. The germline gives CDR1 SNHLY, CDR2 FYNNEI. The CDR3 totals 15 residues. V lost 4 bases to trimming and J lost 4 bases; unmatched junction nucleotides: 6. The CDR3 nucleotides are TGTGCCAGCAGTGGCCAGGGGGTGTTCACCGGGGAGCTGTTTTTT. Amino acids: CASSGQGVFTGELFF.

This rearrangement joins TRBV20-1 to TRBJ2-7; the D call may be TRBD1 or TRBD2 (6 bases each). V shed 3 bases and J shed 8 bases, with 17 bases lying between them. Germline V lookup: CDR1 DFQATT, CDR2 SNEGSKA (reference sequence). CDR3 size: 13 residues. This CDR3 is CSASTGAVGKQYF. The CDR3 bases are TGCAGTGCTAGTACGGGGGCAGTTGGCAAGCAGTACTTC.

This clonotype was seen a few times. The V and J genes are TRBV19 and TRBJ1-5, with D tentatively TRBD1 (5 bases). Germline lookup yields CDR1 LNHDA and CDR2 SQIVND (reference sequence). CDR3 length: 15 amino acids. V was cut by 6 bases and J by 1 base, with 13 bases left in between. CDR3 in amino acids: CASSQQGRSNQPQHF. The CDR3 nucleotides are TGTGCCAGTAGCCAGCAGGGTAGGAGCAATCAGCCCCAGCATTTT. The whole variable domain, filled in from reference TRBV19 and TRBJ1-5, reads DGGITQSPKYLFRKEGQNVTLSCEQNLNHDAMYWYRQDPGQGLRLIYYSQIVNDFQKGDIAEGYSVSREKKESFPLTVTSAQKNPTAFYLCASSQQGRSNQPQHFGDGTRLSIL.

This clonotype has a single count. The chain has TRBV2 and TRBJ1-4; D ambiguous. The V gene lost 7 bases and the J gene lost 8 bases, with 14 bases spanning the gap. Germline CDR1 is SNHLY and CDR2 is FYNNEI. CDR3 length: 13 residues. For the CDR3, the DNA is TGTGCCAGCAATGACGAGGTGGGGGAAAAACTGTTTTTT. Amino acid sequence: CASNDEVGEKLFF.

The chain carries TRBV12-5 and TRBJ2-1, with TRBD1 matching 8 bases. The CDR3 is made up of 15 amino acids. Germline V gene sequence: CDR1 LGHNT, CDR2 FRNRAP. With 1 base clipped from V and 6 bases from J, the junction kept 5 bases outside the gene matches. The CDR3 sequence is CASGLDAGQGNEQFF. The CDR3 coding sequence is TGTGCTAGTGGTTTGGACGCAGGACAGGGCAATGAGCAGTTCTTC.

There are a few counts of this clonotype. This rearrangement joins TRBV24-1 to TRBJ2-2; 7 bases align to TRBD2. The trim removed 2 bases at V and 1 base at J, leaving 3 bases unmatched. This CDR3 is 16 amino acids long. Germline CDR1 is KGHDR and CDR2 is SFDVKD. The DNA for the CDR3 is TGTGCCACCAGTGATTCCGGGGGGAGGAACACCGGGGAGCTGTTTTTT. Amino acid sequence: CATSDSGGRNTGELFF.

The V and J genes are TRBV24-1 and TRBJ2-1; D may be TRBD1 (6 bases). Germline-derived CDR1 and CDR2 are KGHDR and SFDVKD. The CDR3 is 15 amino acids. Trimming pared 3 bases from V and 8 bases from J, leaving 16 bases between. CDR3 amino acids: CATSDVTTGLDEQFF. The DNA for the CDR3 is TGTGCCACCAGTGATGTTACTACAGGGTTGGATGAGCAGTTCTTC.

The V call is TRBV27, the J call TRBJ2-7; D may be TRBD1 or TRBD2 (5 bases each). This CDR3 spans 14 amino acids. Trimming removed 3 bases at V and 4 bases at J, with 13 bases between. Germline V lookup: CDR1 MNHEY, CDR2 SMNVEV (reference sequence). The CDR3 region is CASSLGDRGYEQYF. The CDR3 nucleotides are TGTGCCAGCAGTTTGGGGGATAGGGGTTACGAGCAGTACTTC.

This rearrangement joins TRBV12-3 or TRBV12-4 to TRBJ1-2; tentatively, D is TRBD1 (6 bases). The CDR3 is 13 residues long. The V end was cut by 7 bases, the J end by 6 bases, with 15 bases between. CDR3 protein: CASTSRDTHGYTF. The CDR3 coding sequence is TGTGCCAGCACCAGCCGGGACACCCATGGCTACACCTTC.

The chain has TRBV12-3 or TRBV12-4 and TRBJ1-2, with D maybe TRBD1 (6 bases). Deletions cut 4 bases from V and 0 bases from J, with 12 bases between. The CDR3 has 15 amino acids. The CDR3 nucleotides read TGTGCCAGCAGTTACTCAGGGGCGACTAACTATGGCTACACCTTC. Its translation: CASSYSGATNYGYTF.

There are a few counts of this clonotype. The chain employs TRBV10-2 and TRBJ1-6; D is ambiguous. The germline V gene has CDR1 WSHSY and CDR2 SAAADI. This CDR3 region has 13 residues. The V and J ends lost 2 bases and 8 bases respectively, with 7 bases between them. The CDR3 coding sequence is TGCGCCAGCAGTGAGGGGTTCGATTCACCCCTCCACTTT. Translation gives CASSEGFDSPLHF.

The J gene is TRBJ2-2, the V gene TRBV19; TRBD1 matches at 7 bases. This CDR3 is built from 15 residues. Germline V lookup: CDR1 LNHDA, CDR2 SQIVND (reference sequence). The ends lost 4 bases at V and 4 bases at J; junction bases unmatched: 6. The CDR3 sequence is CASSTGTEFTGELFF. The CDR3 DNA reads as TGTGCCAGTAGTACCGGGACAGAGTTCACCGGGGAGCTGTTTTTT.

This clonotype was picked up a small number of times. The chain joins TRBV19 to TRBJ1-2; TRBD1 might be the D (5 bases). The V end lost 8 bases, the J end lost 8 bases, and 21 bases lay between the germline ends. Germline V gene data show CDR1 as LNHDA and CDR2 as SQIVND (reference sequence). The CDR3 has 14 amino acids. CDR3 coding DNA: TGTGCCAGTCTTGGCGGACAAAGAAATCGGGGCTACACCTTC. Amino acids: CASLGGQRNRGYTF.

In DNA, the CDR3 is TGTGCCATCAGTGACCCGACTAGCGGGACTGTTGATGAGCAGTTCTTC. This codes for CAISDPTSGTVDEQFF. The rearrangement links TRBV10-3 to TRBJ2-1; 11 nucleotides align to TRBD2. The V segment lost 3 bases and the J segment 8 bases; nucleotides outside the gene matches: 9. This CDR3 comprises 16 residues. Germline V lookup: CDR1 ENHRY, CDR2 SYGVKD.

This chain connects TRBV27 to TRBJ1-5, with a tentative D call TRBD1 (5 bases). Germline CDR1 and CDR2: MNHEY and SMNVEV (reference sequence). The length of the CDR3 is 14 residues. V was clipped by 4 bases and J by 2 bases, with 9 bases between them. CDR3 amino acids: CASSSDSGNQPQHF. The CDR3 DNA follows: TGTGCCAGCAGTTCCGACAGTGGCAATCAGCCCCAGCATTTT.

The rearrangement uses TRBV5-5 and TRBJ1-5; D is perhaps TRBD1 (6 bases). Germline CDR1 and CDR2: SGHKS and YYEKEE (reference sequence). The ends were cut back, 4 bases at V and 2 bases at J, with 7 bases in the middle. This CDR3 region has 13 residues. CDR3 region: CASSHRGNQPQHF. For the CDR3, the DNA is TGTGCCAGCAGCCACAGGGGCAATCAGCCCCAGCATTTT.

This clonotype was counted between two and nine times. This chain links TRBV5-6 with TRBJ2-5, with D tentatively TRBD2 (5 bases). V was clipped by 2 bases and J by 6 bases, with 14 bases between them. CDR3 length equals 14 residues. Germline lookup yields CDR1 SGHDT and CDR2 YYEEEE. The CDR3 DNA is TGTGCCAGCAGCTTAGGTCGGGGAGCGAAGACCCAGTACTTC. Translated: CASSLGRGAKTQYF.

The chain links TRBV27 to TRBJ1-6; no definite D call. Germline CDR1 is MNHEY and CDR2 is SMNVEV (reference sequence). V was clipped by 0 bases and J by 8 bases, with 5 bases between them. The CDR3 covers 13 residues. The CDR3 reads CASSLSPDSPLHF. The DNA for the CDR3 is TGTGCCAGCAGTTTATCCCCCGATTCACCCCTCCACTTT.

The rearrangement uses TRBV19 and TRBJ1-2; weak D call: TRBD1 (5 bases). The CDR3 spans 11 residues. Trimming stripped 7 bases from V and 8 bases from J, with 11 bases between. Germline lookup yields CDR1 LNHDA and CDR2 SQIVND (reference sequence). This CDR3 is CASNEGRGYTF. DNA of the CDR3: TGTGCCAGTAACGAGGGGCGCGGCTACACCTTC.

The chain links TRBV29-1 to TRBJ1-1, with no clear D. Germline CDR1 SQVTM, CDR2 ANQGSEA. Trimming took off 4 bases at V and 2 bases at J, with 2 bases between the two ends. The CDR3 extends over 10 amino acids. The CDR3 region has the DNA TGCAGCGTTGGCAACACTGAAGCTTTCTTT. This gives the protein CSVGNTEAFF.

This clonotype was observed a single time. V is TRBV27 and J is TRBJ1-3; TRBD1 agrees at 7 bases. The germline CDR1 and CDR2 sequences are MNHEY and SMNVEV (reference sequence). After removal of 2 bases from V and 8 bases from J, the junction contained 3 bases not matched to a gene. This CDR3 region has 13 residues. CDR3 residues: CASSLARGDTIYF. The CDR3 nucleotides are TGTGCCAGCAGTTTAGCCAGGGGGGACACCATATATTTT.

V usage is TRBV29-1 and J usage is TRBJ1-1, with a tentative D call TRBD1 (5 bases). V was pared by 4 bases and J by 4 bases, with 19 bases between. Per the germline V gene, CDR1 is SQVTM and CDR2 is ANQGSEA. CDR3 length: 15 residues. CDR3: CSVGVGANVLTEAFF. The DNA for the CDR3 is TGCAGCGTTGGGGTCGGGGCAAACGTCCTCACTGAAGCTTTCTTT.

This clonotype showed up many times. The chain is built from TRBV7-2 and TRBJ1-2; tentatively, D is TRBD1 (5 bases). Looked up from germline, CDR1 is SGHTA and CDR2 is FQGNSA. The germline V and J ends were trimmed by 3 bases and 4 bases, with 12 bases remaining between them. The CDR3 length is 14 residues. The CDR3 reads CASSLSKGSYGYTF. The CDR3 nucleotides read TGTGCCAGCAGCTTGTCCAAGGGGTCCTATGGCTACACCTTC.

The rearrangement joins TRBV27 to TRBJ2-1, with a weak D call TRBD2 (5 bases). This CDR3 has 15 residues. The germline V and J ends were trimmed by 2 bases and 10 bases, with 18 bases remaining between them. Looked up from germline, CDR1 is MNHEY and CDR2 is SMNVEV (reference sequence). CDR3 sequence: CASSLRASRGIEQFF. The CDR3 DNA is TGTGCCAGCAGTTTAAGGGCTAGTCGGGGAATCGAGCAGTTCTTC.

This clonotype was observed a few times. This rearrangement joins TRBV5-6 to TRBJ2-7; D might be TRBD2 (6 bases). The CDR3 loop spans 17 amino acids. Germline lookup yields CDR1 SGHDT and CDR2 YYEEEE. The ends were cut back, 0 bases at V and 2 bases at J, with 18 bases in the middle. In nucleotides, the CDR3 is TGTGCCAGCAGCTTGGCCCGGACGGGAGAGTTAACCTACGAGCAGTACTTC. Amino acids: CASSLARTGELTYEQYF. Full variable domain (remainder filled in from reference TRBV5-6 and TRBJ2-7): DAGVTQSPTHLIKTRGQQVTLRCSPKSGHDTVSWYQQALGQGPQFIFQYYEEEERQRGNFPDRFSGHQFPNYSSELNVNALLLGDSALYLCASSLARTGELTYEQYFGPGTRLTVT.

This chain uses TRBV19 with TRBJ1-4; the D is unclear. V lost 2 bases, J lost 8 bases, and 12 bases lay in between. CDR1 and CDR2 (germline): LNHDA, SQIVND (reference sequence). The CDR3 consists of 14 residues. In DNA, the CDR3 is TGTGCCAGTAGTATAAGCGCCTGGCTCGAAAAACTGTTTTTT. It codes for CASSISAWLEKLFF.

This clonotype has ten or more counts. The chain combines TRBV7-2 with TRBJ1-1; D unclear. In germline, CDR1 is SGHTA, CDR2 FQGNSA. The CDR3 extends over 15 amino acids. V dropped 3 bases and J dropped 4 bases, with 15 bases sitting between them. This CDR3 reads CASSLVGVGTTEAFF. The CDR3 DNA sequence: TGTGCCAGCAGCTTGGTCGGGGTGGGTACCACTGAAGCTTTCTTT.

The table lists this clonotype with many counts. The chain joins TRBV7-6 to TRBJ2-2, with TRBD2 identical over 14 bases. J gave up 8 bases and V 3 bases, and 5 bases lay outside the gene matches. This CDR3 has 16 amino acids. Germline V gene data show CDR1 as SGHVS and CDR2 as FNYEAQ. This CDR3 is CASSFGTSGRWGELFF. For the CDR3, the DNA is TGTGCCAGCAGCTTCGGGACTAGCGGGAGATGGGGGGAGCTGTTTTTT.

This chain links TRBV10-3 with TRBJ2-5; D tentatively fits TRBD1 or TRBD2 (6 bases each). This CDR3 has 18 amino acids. Germline CDR1 is ENHRY and CDR2 is SYGVKD. V lost 3 bases, J lost 4 bases, and 24 bases lay in between. CDR3: CAISDVSEGGVGGETQYF. CDR3 in DNA: TGTGCCATCAGTGACGTTTCCGAGGGGGGTGTCGGTGGAGAGACCCAGTACTTC.

This clonotype has only a few counts. The chain uses TRBV5-1 and TRBJ1-4; possible D gene TRBD1, 5 bases. The V end was cut by 2 bases, the J end by 1 base, with 9 bases between. The CDR3 totals 15 residues. CDR1 is SGHRS and CDR2 is YFSETQ in the germline V gene. CDR3 nucleotide sequence: TGCGCCAGCAGCTTCGGACACGTAACTAATGAAAAACTGTTTTTT. It encodes CASSFGHVTNEKLFF.

The CDR3 loop reads CASSRSGDPYEQYF. CDR3 sequence (DNA): TGTGCCAGCAGCCGTAGCGGGGACCCCTACGAGCAGTACTTC. The rearrangement links TRBV14 to TRBJ2-7, with 8 bases fitting TRBD2. This CDR3 has 14 residues. V was pared by 4 bases and J by 2 bases, with 4 bases of the junction left unmatched. The germline gives CDR1 SGHDN, CDR2 FVKESK.